A selection of T cell receptor beta chains follows, all from one sample in a study of T cells in Graves' hyperthyroidism and ophthalmopathy. TCRdb independently ran MiXCR on the multiplex PCR reads; one entry per CDR3 protein. The sample consists of around 800,000 distinct CDR3 sequences, roughly 40% of them appearing once. Sequenced input: blood. The origin of the receptors is a man aged 18 to 35 with Graves' hyperthyroidism. The CDR3 runs from the conserved cysteine through the conserved F or W. The order of the fields is J gene, D gene, V gene, clone size, CDR3 protein, CDR3 DNA. The D gene is left open where the match is weak. Where a row states a size, it is once, few, many or the class of an expanded clone; other rows omit it.

J: TRBJ2-7; D: TRBD1; V: TRBV6-1; size: NA; CDR3: CASSGGTGGAYEQYF; DNA: TGTGCCAGCAGTGGGGGGACAGGGGGAGCCTACGAGCAGTACTTC
J: TRBJ2-3; D: NA; V: TRBV7-8; size: few; CDR3: CASSLAQTDTQYF; DNA: TGTGCCAGCAGCTTAGCGCAGACAGATACGCAGTATTTT
J: TRBJ2-7; D: NA; V: TRBV7-9; size: many; CDR3: CASSPALTYEQYF; DNA: TGTGCCAGCAGCCCTGCCCTAACCTACGAGCAGTACTTC
J: TRBJ2-7; D: TRBD1; V: TRBV7-9; size: NA; CDR3: CASSLIGQGEGF; DNA: TGTGCCAGCAGCTTAATAGGACAGGGGGAAGGCTTC
J: TRBJ1-1; D: NA; V: TRBV7-9; size: few; CDR3: CASSLYFAFF; DNA: TGTGCCAGCAGCTTATACTTTGCTTTCTTT
J: TRBJ2-7; D: TRBD2; V: TRBV10-3; size: NA; CDR3: CASSQSVLAGENEQYF; DNA: TGTGCCAGCAGCCAATCCGTACTAGCGGGAGAAAACGAGCAGTACTTC
J: TRBJ1-2; D: TRBD1; V: TRBV19; size: NA; CDR3: CASRDSAEASPNYGYTF; DNA: TGTGCCAGTCGGGACAGCGCGGAAGCTTCGCCTAACTATGGCTACACCTTC
J: TRBJ1-1; D: NA; V: TRBV10-3; size: NA; CDR3: CAIKGGRINTEAFF; DNA: TGTGCCATCAAGGGAGGACGCATTAACACTGAAGCTTTCTTT
J: TRBJ1-1; D: NA; V: TRBV29-1; size: once; CDR3: CSYGNNEAFF; DNA: TGCAGCTACGGGAACAATGAAGCTTTCTTT
J: TRBJ2-7; D: NA; V: TRBV4-3; size: few; CDR3: CASSPGPERGEQYF; DNA: TGCGCCAGCAGCCCGGGGCCTGAGCGCGGCGAGCAGTACTTC
J: TRBJ1-2; D: NA; V: TRBV2; size: NA; CDR3: CASADGYSNYGYTF; DNA: TGTGCCAGCGCTGACGGCTACTCGAACTATGGCTACACCTTC
J: TRBJ2-5; D: TRBD2; V: TRBV5-1; size: few; CDR3: CASSGVAGDSYQETQYF; DNA: TGCGCCAGCAGCGGGGTGGCGGGGGACTCGTACCAAGAGACCCAGTACTTC
J: TRBJ1-1; D: TRBD1; V: TRBV12-3/TRBV12-4; size: few; CDR3: CASSAGGRGYTEAFF; DNA: TGTGCCAGCAGTGCAGGGGGCCGGGGGTACACTGAAGCTTTCTTT
J: TRBJ2-7; D: NA; V: TRBV2; size: NA; CDR3: CASSFDSSGSYEQYF; DNA: TGTGCCAGCAGCTTTGACAGTTCCGGATCCTACGAGCAGTACTTC
J: TRBJ1-5; D: NA; V: TRBV20-1; size: NA; CDR3: CSASRVSDQPQHF; DNA: TGCAGTGCTAGTAGGGTCAGTGATCAGCCCCAGCATTTT
J: TRBJ1-5; D: NA; V: TRBV19; size: NA; CDR3: CAWSAQGYSNQPQHF; DNA: TGTGCCTGGAGTGCTCAGGGGTATAGCAATCAGCCCCAGCATTTT
J: TRBJ2-7; D: TRBD1; V: TRBV20-1; size: NA; CDR3: CSATWGDRGGLYEQYF; DNA: TGCAGTGCGACCTGGGGGGACAGGGGGGGTCTCTACGAGCAGTACTTC
J: TRBJ2-7; D: NA; V: TRBV2; size: NA; CDR3: CASGGLAYEQYF; DNA: TGTGCCAGCGGCGGCCTAGCCTACGAGCAGTACTTC
J: TRBJ1-1; D: NA; V: TRBV2; size: many; CDR3: CASSEAAMNTEAFF; DNA: TGTGCCAGCAGTGAAGCAGCTATGAACACTGAAGCTTTCTTT
J: TRBJ2-2; D: NA; V: TRBV5-1; size: NA; CDR3: CASSLVGF; DNA: TGCGCCAGCAGCTTGGTGGGTTTT
J: TRBJ1-4; D: NA; V: TRBV11-2; size: few; CDR3: CASSLKATNEKLFF; DNA: TGTGCCAGCAGCTTAAAGGCAACTAATGAAAAACTGTTTTTT
J: TRBJ2-2; D: TRBD2; V: TRBV24-1; size: NA; CDR3: CAARLAANTGELFF; DNA: TGTGCCGCCCGACTAGCCGCGAACACCGGGGAGCTGTTTTTT
J: TRBJ1-6; D: TRBD1; V: TRBV29-1; size: NA; CDR3: CSTTGNSSPLHF; DNA: TGCAGCACGACAGGGAACTCTTCACCCCTCCACTTT
J: TRBJ2-5; D: NA; V: TRBV7-2; size: NA; CDR3: CASSLGLGGKTQYF; DNA: TGTGCCAGCAGCTTAGGGTTGGGTGGAAAGACCCAGTACTTC
J: TRBJ1-6; D: NA; V: TRBV10-3; size: NA; CDR3: CAISRDNSPLHF; DNA: TGTGCCATCAGCAGGGATAATTCACCCCTCCACTTT
J: TRBJ1-1; D: NA; V: TRBV12-3/TRBV12-4; size: NA; CDR3: CASGLEPNTEAFF; DNA: TGTGCTAGTGGTTTGGAGCCGAACACTGAAGCTTTCTTT
J: TRBJ2-2; D: NA; V: TRBV19; size: many; CDR3: CASSPRSNTGELFF; DNA: TGTGCCAGTAGTCCCCGTTCGAACACCGGGGAGCTGTTTTTT
J: TRBJ1-2; D: TRBD1; V: TRBV10-3; size: NA; CDR3: CAISEGQGSSGGYTF; DNA: TGTGCCATCAGTGAGGGACAGGGTAGCTCTGGGGGCTACACCTTC
J: TRBJ2-5; D: NA; V: TRBV24-1; size: many; CDR3: CATSDDGHGKETQYF; DNA: TGTGCCACCAGTGATGACGGACATGGAAAAGAGACCCAGTACTTC
J: TRBJ1-3; D: NA; V: TRBV4-2; size: NA; CDR3: CASSHYRAGNTIYF; DNA: TGTGCCAGCAGCCATTACAGGGCCGGAAACACCATATATTTT
J: TRBJ2-5; D: NA; V: TRBV11-2; size: few; CDR3: CASSSGSSWETQYF; DNA: TGTGCCAGCAGTTCGGGGTCCTCCTGGGAGACCCAGTACTTC
J: TRBJ2-7; D: TRBD2; V: TRBV5-1; size: NA; CDR3: CASSLLRGQGGSGLAGHEQYF; DNA: TGCGCCAGCAGCTTATTACGGGGACAGGGTGGTTCCGGACTAGCGGGACACGAGCAGTACTTC
J: TRBJ1-1; D: TRBD1; V: TRBV7-2; size: NA; CDR3: CASRQQGVNTEAFF; DNA: TGTGCCAGCAGACAACAGGGGGTGAACACTGAAGCTTTCTTT
J: TRBJ2-7; D: NA; V: TRBV29-1; size: once; CDR3: CSVEDRAPYEQYF; DNA: TGCAGCGTTGAAGACAGGGCCCCCTACGAGCAGTACTTC
J: TRBJ1-1; D: NA; V: TRBV12-3/TRBV12-4; size: few; CDR3: CASSLVSGRVRTEAFF; DNA: TGTGCCAGCAGTTTAGTATCGGGGCGGGTGAGAACTGAAGCTTTCTTT
J: TRBJ1-1; D: NA; V: TRBV24-1; size: many; CDR3: CATKGSLDTEAFF; DNA: TGTGCCACGAAGGGGAGTCTCGACACTGAAGCTTTCTTT
J: TRBJ2-5; D: TRBD1; V: TRBV7-2; size: NA; CDR3: CASSPLDRAQTQYF; DNA: TGTGCCAGCAGCCCGCTGGACAGGGCGCAGACCCAGTACTTC
J: TRBJ2-2; D: NA; V: TRBV29-1; size: NA; CDR3: CSVEDEVAENTGELFF; DNA: TGCAGCGTTGAAGATGAGGTGGCAGAGAACACCGGGGAGCTGTTTTTT
J: TRBJ1-5; D: NA; V: TRBV6-6; size: few; CDR3: CASSLILGVHQPQHF; DNA: TGTGCCAGCAGCCTCATATTGGGTGTCCATCAGCCCCAGCATTTT
J: TRBJ1-1; D: NA; V: TRBV2; size: NA; CDR3: CASSADRRTPEAFF; DNA: TGTGCCAGCTCAGCGGACAGACGGACCCCTGAAGCTTTCTTT
J: TRBJ1-6; D: TRBD1; V: TRBV9; size: NA; CDR3: CASSGQGAGSPLHF; DNA: TGTGCCAGCAGCGGACAGGGGGCCGGTTCACCCCTCCACTTT
J: TRBJ2-5; D: TRBD2; V: TRBV10-3; size: many; CDR3: CASSGTNDQETQYF; DNA: TGTGCCTCTTCCGGGACTAACGACCAAGAGACCCAGTACTTC
J: TRBJ1-4; D: TRBD1; V: TRBV15; size: NA; CDR3: CATSSRGTGSEKLFF; DNA: TGTGCCACCAGCAGCCGAGGGACAGGGTCGGAAAAACTGTTTTTT
J: TRBJ1-1; D: NA; V: TRBV2; size: many; CDR3: CASTETDMNTEAFF; DNA: TGTGCCAGCACCGAGACTGACATGAACACTGAAGCTTTCTTT
J: TRBJ2-7; D: TRBD2; V: TRBV11-2; size: NA; CDR3: CASSRLAGDLYEQYF; DNA: TGTGCCAGCAGCCGTCTAGCGGGGGACCTCTACGAGCAGTACTTC
J: TRBJ1-5; D: NA; V: TRBV7-9; size: NA; CDR3: CASSFGQAGSGNQPQHF; DNA: TGTGCCAGCAGCTTTGGGCAGGCTGGATCGGGCAATCAGCCCCAGCATTTT
J: TRBJ2-3; D: NA; V: TRBV2; size: few; CDR3: CASSGSPDTQYF; DNA: TGTGCCAGCAGTGGTAGCCCAGATACGCAGTATTTT
J: TRBJ2-5; D: TRBD2; V: TRBV7-2; size: many; CDR3: CASSLGGGYQETQYF; DNA: TGTGCCAGCAGCTTAGGGGGGGGATACCAAGAGACCCAGTACTTC
J: TRBJ2-5; D: TRBD2; V: TRBV29-1; size: many; CDR3: CSAEGTSGRAETQYF; DNA: TGCAGCGCCGAAGGGACTAGCGGGAGAGCAGAGACCCAGTACTTC
J: TRBJ2-7; D: NA; V: TRBV4-1; size: few; CDR3: CASSHRSIRDRYEQYF; DNA: TGCGCCAGCAGCCACAGGTCAATAAGGGATCGCTACGAGCAGTACTTC
J: TRBJ2-5; D: TRBD2; V: TRBV7-2; size: NA; CDR3: CASSQAGPLQETQYF; DNA: TGCGCCAGCAGCCAAGCGGGACCCCTCCAAGAGACCCAGTACTTC